This TCR beta chain was sequenced during a study of blood T cell repertoires in COVID-19. Study at large: The United States, Italy and Spain supplied acute and convalescent COVID-19 samples. T cells, B-cell-depleted T cells, or PBMCs supplied cDNA or gDNA.

Germline CDR1 reads LNHDA; CDR2 reads SQIVND (reference sequence). The CDR3 is 16 amino acids. J was trimmed by 6 bases and V by 4 bases; bases with no gene match: 12. In the original analysis: Reference gene primer amplification gave estimated nucleated cell counts. Profiling relied on immunoSEQ multiplex PCR, and the TCRdb table lists in-frame clones only, not all of them. V, J and clone size are those of that table, while D and trimming were read from the DNA. The sample holds over 35,000 clones, approximately 85% seen once. V usage is TRBV19 and J usage is TRBJ1-5; TRBD1 matches 7 bases. The receptor was derived from a human donor in a cohort sampled during active COVID-19. The sequencing sample was made of peripheral blood. The CDR3 DNA sequence: TGTGCCAGTAGTAGAAAGGACAGGTTGTTTGCTCAGCCCCAGCATTTT. Translated, it gives CASSRKDRLFAQPQHF.